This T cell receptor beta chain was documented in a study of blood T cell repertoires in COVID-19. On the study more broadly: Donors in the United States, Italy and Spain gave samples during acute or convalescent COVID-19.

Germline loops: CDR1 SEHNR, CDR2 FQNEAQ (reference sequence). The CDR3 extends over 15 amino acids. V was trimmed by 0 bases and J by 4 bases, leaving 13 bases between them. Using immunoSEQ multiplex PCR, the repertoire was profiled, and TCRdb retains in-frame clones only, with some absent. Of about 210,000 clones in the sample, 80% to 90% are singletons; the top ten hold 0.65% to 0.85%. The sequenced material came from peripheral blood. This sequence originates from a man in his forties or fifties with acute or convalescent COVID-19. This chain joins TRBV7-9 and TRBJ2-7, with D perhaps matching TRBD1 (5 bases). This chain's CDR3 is CASSLAGALGYEQYF. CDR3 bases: TGTGCCAGCAGCTTAGCAGGGGCCCTTGGATACGAGCAGTACTTC.